This T cell receptor (beta chain) was recorded in a study of T cell repertoires in cytomegalovirus infection. TCRdb itself ran the reads through MiXCR, one entry per CDR3 protein. The sample has around 500,000 distinct CDR3 sequences, approximately 40% seen once. V lost 1 base and J lost 5, with 11 bases in between. Germline V gives CDR1 SGHTA, CDR2 FQGNSA. The CDR3 sequence is 14 residues long. A note on this clonotype: Its antigen remains unknown.

The sequences come from cultured PBMCs, collected from culture after CMV antigen stimulation. The rearrangement joins TRBV7-2 to TRBJ2-5; possibly TRBD2 for D (5 bases). This clonotype was obtained from a human donor in good health (CMV status not recorded). Some clones in this sample may be carry-over from other donors' samples. The CDR3 is CASSLVESGETQYF. The CDR3, as DNA: TGTGCCAGCAGCTTAGTTGAGTCGGGGGAGACCCAGTACTTC.